Presented here are 20 T cell receptor beta chains from one specimen sequenced in a study of T cells in Graves' hyperthyroidism and ophthalmopathy. The source material, RNA transcripts, was used to amplify TCR beta CDR3 regions. The HTBI set primed first-round TCR CDR3 RT-PCR. TCRdb recomputed calls from the multiplex PCR reads with MiXCR, one row per CDR3 protein. The repertoire holds roughly 500,000 distinct CDR3 sequences, with around 22% as singletons. Sequencing input: blood. The receptors were sampled from a woman aged 25-40 years with Graves' ophthalmopathy.

The V call is TRBV3-1, the J call TRBJ1-5; D is uncertain. The ends were cut back, 1 base at V and 0 bases at J, with 4 bases in the middle. The CDR3 spans 14 residues. CDR1 and CDR2 (germline): LGHDT, YNNKEL (reference sequence). The CDR3 nucleotides are TGTGCCAGCAGCCAAGCATATAGCAATCAGCCCCAGCATTTT. Translated, it gives CASSQAYSNQPQHF.

This clonotype showed up many times. The CDR3 nucleotides read TGTGCCAGCAGCGGGCCGGGGAATAGCAATCAGCCCCAGCATTTT. As protein: CASSGPGNSNQPQHF. V gene TRBV2 combines with J gene TRBJ1-5; D gene uncertain. The CDR3 extends over 15 amino acids. V lost 6 bases to trimming and J lost 0 bases, with 12 bases between them. Germline CDR1 is SNHLY and CDR2 is FYNNEI.

This clonotype was detected a few times. This rearrangement joins TRBV18 to TRBJ1-1; no definite D call. The ends were cut back, 0 bases at V and 7 bases at J, with 18 bases in the middle. This CDR3 spans 16 amino acids. CDR1 and CDR2 (germline): KGHSH, LQKENI. Here the CDR3 DNA reads TGTGCCAGCTCACCACCGGCCGCGACAACGAGGGTTGAAGCTTTCTTT. It translates to CASSPPAATTRVEAFF.

This clonotype occurred many times. This sequence joins TRBV10-3 and TRBJ2-7; perhaps TRBD2 as D (6 bases). The CDR3 spans 14 residues. V was pared by 7 bases and J by 5 bases, with 18 bases between. From germline, CDR1 is ENHRY and CDR2 SYGVKD. This CDR3 reads CAITEEAGKDEQYF. The CDR3 DNA reads as TGTGCCATCACCGAAGAGGCGGGGAAGGACGAGCAGTACTTC.

Many counts were recorded for this clonotype. The chain combines TRBV2 with TRBJ1-6; D gene ambiguous. The CDR3 spans 15 residues. Deletions cut 3 bases from V and 8 bases from J, with 14 bases between. Germline V gene sequence: CDR1 SNHLY, CDR2 FYNNEI. CDR3 DNA sequence: TGTGCCAGCAGTGAGGGAAGTAGGTGGGATTCACCCCTCCACTTT. Its protein is CASSEGSRWDSPLHF.

J is TRBJ2-3 and V is TRBV4-1, with unresolved D. This CDR3 region has 13 residues. The ends were cut back, 1 base at V and 3 bases at J, with 5 bases in the middle. Per the germline V gene, CDR1 is MGHRA and CDR2 is YSYEKL. In DNA form, the CDR3 reads TGCGCCAGCAGCCAAGGGAGAACAGATACGCAGTATTTT. This gives the protein CASSQGRTDTQYF.

The rearrangement uses TRBV28 and TRBJ1-1, with D possibly TRBD1 on 6 matching bases. V was trimmed by 5 bases and J by 6 bases, leaving 13 bases between them. The CDR3 loop spans 13 amino acids. Per the germline V gene, CDR1 is MDHEN and CDR2 is SYDVKM. CDR3 residues: CASSLSGQSEAFF. For the CDR3, the DNA is TGTGCCAGCAGTCTATCAGGACAGTCTGAAGCTTTCTTT.

This clonotype was recorded many times. This sequence joins TRBV12-3 or TRBV12-4 and TRBJ1-2, with a tentative D call TRBD1 (5 bases). The CDR3 contains 13 residues. Trimming removed 3 bases at V and 8 bases at J, with 13 bases between. The CDR3 is CASSLGVLGGYTF. CDR3 nucleotide sequence: TGTGCCAGCAGTTTGGGGGTCCTAGGAGGCTACACCTTC.

This clonotype appeared many times. The V call is TRBV27, the J call TRBJ2-7; the D gene could be TRBD1 or TRBD2 (5 bases each). V gave up 6 bases and J gave up 2 bases, with 14 bases separating them. CDR1 and CDR2 (germline): MNHEY, SMNVEV (reference sequence). The CDR3 consists of 14 residues. The CDR3: CASRPGTHAYEQYF. The CDR3 region has the DNA TGTGCCAGCAGACCTGGGACGCACGCCTACGAGCAGTACTTC.

This clonotype was picked up a small number of times. The genes are TRBV6-2 or TRBV6-3 and TRBJ2-7; 9 nucleotides agree with TRBD2. Germline V gene data show CDR1 as MNHEY and CDR2 as SVGEGT. The CDR3 is 15 residues long. The ends lost 2 bases at V and 1 base at J; junction bases unmatched: 3. CDR3 protein: CASSYGLAGSYEQYF. The DNA for the CDR3 is TGTGCCAGCAGTTACGGGCTAGCGGGATCCTACGAGCAGTACTTC.

The chain links TRBV27 to TRBJ2-7, with 12 bases fitting TRBD2. Germline V gene lookup returns CDR1 MNHEY and CDR2 SMNVEV (reference sequence). There are 13 residues in the CDR3. After removal of 8 bases from V and 6 bases from J, the junction contained 5 bases not matched to a gene. The CDR3 coding sequence is TGTGCCAGCCGGACTAGCGGGGCCTGCGAGCAGTACTTC. Encoded protein: CASRTSGACEQYF.

The chain links TRBV6-2 or TRBV6-3 to TRBJ1-1; D unclear. Looked up from germline, CDR1 is MNHEY and CDR2 is SVGEGT. V was clipped by 6 bases and J by 5 bases, with 10 bases between them. The CDR3 is made up of 12 amino acids. The CDR3 region is CASSPIRTEAFF. The CDR3 region has the DNA TGTGCCAGCAGCCCAATTCGGACTGAAGCTTTCTTT.

The chain couples TRBV7-8 to TRBJ2-2, with 7 bases aligning to TRBD1. Germline V gives CDR1 SGHVS, CDR2 FQNEAQ. This CDR3 is 13 amino acids long. The CDR3 here is CGTGQMNTGELFF. The CDR3 nucleotides are TGTGGTACGGGACAGATGAACACCGGGGAGCTGTTTTTT.

The rearrangement joins TRBV12-3 or TRBV12-4 to TRBJ1-2, with D unresolved. The V end lost 6 bases, the J end lost 6 bases, and 17 bases lay between the germline ends. The length of the CDR3 is 14 residues. CDR3 coding DNA: TGTGCCAGCAGCCCCCTTCGGGATTGGGATGGCTACACCTTC. As protein: CASSPLRDWDGYTF.

This clonotype has ten or more counts. The genes are TRBV6-2 or TRBV6-3 and TRBJ1-5; a weak D match, TRBD1 (6 bases). In germline, CDR1 is MNHEY, CDR2 SVGEGT. This CDR3 is built from 17 residues. The V gene lost 0 bases and the J gene lost 2 bases, with 14 bases spanning the gap. Here the CDR3 DNA reads TGTGCCAGCAGTTACTCGCGGCAGGGGATAGGCAATCAGCCCCAGCATTTT. As protein: CASSYSRQGIGNQPQHF.

This clonotype has a handful of counts. The chain has TRBV12-3 or TRBV12-4 and TRBJ2-5; 11 positions agree with TRBD1. Trimming took 3 bases from V and 4 from J; bases not matched to a gene: 4. The CDR3 totals 15 residues. The CDR3 loop is CASSFTGTGGETQYF. The DNA for the CDR3 is TGTGCCAGCAGTTTCACCGGGACAGGGGGAGAGACCCAGTACTTC.

Ten or more counts support this clonotype. The rearrangement links TRBV24-1 to TRBJ1-5; 9 nucleotides align to TRBD1. Trimming removed 3 bases from V and 5 bases from J; junction bases left unmatched: 10. The CDR3 has 17 residues. Germline V gives CDR1 KGHDR, CDR2 SFDVKD. In DNA form, the CDR3 reads TGTGCCACCAGTGATACCACCGGGACAGGGTTAGATCAGCCCCAGCATTTT. This sequence encodes CATSDTTGTGLDQPQHF.

This chain links TRBV5-1 with TRBJ2-5; 7 bases map to TRBD2. CDR1 is SGHRS, CDR2 YFSETQ, per germline. The CDR3 runs to 16 residues. The trim removed 4 bases at V and 1 base at J, leaving 10 bases unmatched. CDR3 bases: TGCGCCAGCAGCCTCAGCGCGGGAGTGCTCCAAGAGACCCAGTACTTC. Protein product: CASSLSAGVLQETQYF.

This clonotype was counted at least ten times. The chain is built from TRBV13 and TRBJ1-5; no definite D call. Germline V gene data show CDR1 as PRHDT and CDR2 as FYEKMQ (reference sequence). With 5 bases removed from V and 7 bases from J, the gap between germline ends came to 12 bases. CDR3 length: 13 amino acids. CDR3 sequence: CASSASTAQPQHF. CDR3 in DNA: TGTGCCAGCAGCGCCTCTACAGCGCAGCCCCAGCATTTT.

Ten or more counts support this clonotype. V is TRBV20-1 and J is TRBJ2-7, with TRBD2 as a possible D gene (6 bases). Trimming took off 6 bases at V and 3 bases at J, with 12 bases between the two ends. There are 12 residues in the CDR3. Germline CDR1 and CDR2: DFQATT and SNEGSKA (reference sequence). The CDR3 coding sequence is TGCAGTGCCAAAGGACTACACTACGAGCAGTACTTC. Protein sequence: CSAKGLHYEQYF.